This T cell receptor beta chain is drawn from a study of T cells after yellow fever vaccination. About the study: Fractions low in cell number were prepared with SMART-Seq v4 Ultra Low Input.

Concerning this clonotype: This clone may be a read error of a much larger clone one base away.

TCRdb itself ran the 5' RACE reads through MiXCR, one entry per CDR3 protein. The sample shows 120,000 or so distinct CDR3 sequences, about 7% of them seen only once. The material sequenced was CD4+ T cells sorted from PBMCs, taken roughly 46 days after the first yellow fever vaccination. This TCR came from a man between 18 and 29 years old who received the YFV17D yellow fever vaccine.

In nucleotides, the CDR3 is TGCAGCGTTGTATCACATGAGAATGATGCGCAGTATTTT. This translates into CSVVSHENDAQYF. V gene TRBV29-1 combines with J gene TRBJ2-3; D gene ambiguous. Per germline, CDR1 SQVTM and CDR2 ANQGSEA. Between the trimmed V and J ends, which lost 4 bases and 10 bases, there was a span of 18 bases. The CDR3 is 13 residues long.